The entry that follows covers one T cell receptor beta chain sequence. The source of the sample is a study of blood T cell repertoires in COVID-19. The ends were cut back, 3 bases at V and 0 bases at J, with 12 bases in the middle. The CDR3 spans 15 residues. Germline CDR1 reads SEHNR; CDR2 reads FQNEAQ (reference sequence). Authors' methods: The assay estimated nucleated cells by amplifying reference gene primers. TCRdb's copy holds only in-frame clones and misses some; the assay was immunoSEQ multiplex PCR. That table is the source of V, J and clone size, and D and trimming were worked out from the DNA. The sample gives around 40,000 clones, 85% to 90% of which show up once; under 10% is in the top ten.

V and J are TRBV7-9 and TRBJ2-7, with D possibly being TRBD2 (5 bases). Sequenced material: peripheral blood. The receptor was isolated from a man aged 25-45 years with active or convalescent COVID-19. Here the CDR3 reads CASSFEGSSSYEQYF. The CDR3 DNA reads TGTGCCAGCAGCTTTGAGGGAAGTAGCTCCTACGAGCAGTACTTC.